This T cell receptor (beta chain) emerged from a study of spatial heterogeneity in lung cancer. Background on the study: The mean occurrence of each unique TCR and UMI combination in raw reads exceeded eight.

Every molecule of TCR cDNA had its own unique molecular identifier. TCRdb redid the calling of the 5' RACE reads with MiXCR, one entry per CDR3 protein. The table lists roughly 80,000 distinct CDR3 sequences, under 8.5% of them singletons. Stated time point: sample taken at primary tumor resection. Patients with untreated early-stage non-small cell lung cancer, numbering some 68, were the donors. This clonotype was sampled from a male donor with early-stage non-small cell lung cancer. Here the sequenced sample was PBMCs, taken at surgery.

As DNA, the CDR3 is TGTGCCAGTAGTACCGACAGGGTCAGTGGCTACACCTTC. Translating gives CASSTDRVSGYTF. The chain couples TRBV19 to TRBJ1-2, with 7 bases aligning to TRBD1. J was trimmed by 7 bases and V by 4 bases; bases with no gene match: 6. Germline CDR1 LNHDA, CDR2 SQIVND (reference sequence). The CDR3 sequence is 13 residues long.